This TCR beta chain was identified during a study of cytomegalovirus exposure and HLA in healthy donors. Background on the study: Sequencing of 180 million or so T cells in an earlier analysis found 95 million to 120 million unique TCR beta sequences. Among over 300 genotyped donors, about 85% fell in the Caucasian-associated ancestry cluster.

Trimming took off 7 bases at V and 0 bases at J, with 13 bases between the two ends. Per germline, CDR1 SGHRS and CDR2 YFSETQ. This CDR3 contains 14 residues. PCR involved 60 Vbeta and 13 Jbeta primers. Sequenced by immunoSEQ multiplex PCR; TCRdb stores in-frame clones only, minus some. The sample includes 140,000 or so clones. Regarding this clone: Antigen unknown.

General study findings and limits: Later analysis reportedly placed an Asian-associated ancestry cluster below the roughly 690-donor mean in N-insertions. Generally TCR sequences proved uncommon, though certain public TCRs appeared in numerous donors.

The sequencing sample was made of PBMCs. The TCR was taken from a male donor in good health and CMV-seronegative. The V gene is TRBV5-1, the J gene TRBJ1-1, with D unclear. The CDR3 loop is CASSYGVLNTEAFF. The DNA for the CDR3 is TGCGCCAGCTCCTACGGGGTTCTGAACACTGAAGCTTTCTTT.